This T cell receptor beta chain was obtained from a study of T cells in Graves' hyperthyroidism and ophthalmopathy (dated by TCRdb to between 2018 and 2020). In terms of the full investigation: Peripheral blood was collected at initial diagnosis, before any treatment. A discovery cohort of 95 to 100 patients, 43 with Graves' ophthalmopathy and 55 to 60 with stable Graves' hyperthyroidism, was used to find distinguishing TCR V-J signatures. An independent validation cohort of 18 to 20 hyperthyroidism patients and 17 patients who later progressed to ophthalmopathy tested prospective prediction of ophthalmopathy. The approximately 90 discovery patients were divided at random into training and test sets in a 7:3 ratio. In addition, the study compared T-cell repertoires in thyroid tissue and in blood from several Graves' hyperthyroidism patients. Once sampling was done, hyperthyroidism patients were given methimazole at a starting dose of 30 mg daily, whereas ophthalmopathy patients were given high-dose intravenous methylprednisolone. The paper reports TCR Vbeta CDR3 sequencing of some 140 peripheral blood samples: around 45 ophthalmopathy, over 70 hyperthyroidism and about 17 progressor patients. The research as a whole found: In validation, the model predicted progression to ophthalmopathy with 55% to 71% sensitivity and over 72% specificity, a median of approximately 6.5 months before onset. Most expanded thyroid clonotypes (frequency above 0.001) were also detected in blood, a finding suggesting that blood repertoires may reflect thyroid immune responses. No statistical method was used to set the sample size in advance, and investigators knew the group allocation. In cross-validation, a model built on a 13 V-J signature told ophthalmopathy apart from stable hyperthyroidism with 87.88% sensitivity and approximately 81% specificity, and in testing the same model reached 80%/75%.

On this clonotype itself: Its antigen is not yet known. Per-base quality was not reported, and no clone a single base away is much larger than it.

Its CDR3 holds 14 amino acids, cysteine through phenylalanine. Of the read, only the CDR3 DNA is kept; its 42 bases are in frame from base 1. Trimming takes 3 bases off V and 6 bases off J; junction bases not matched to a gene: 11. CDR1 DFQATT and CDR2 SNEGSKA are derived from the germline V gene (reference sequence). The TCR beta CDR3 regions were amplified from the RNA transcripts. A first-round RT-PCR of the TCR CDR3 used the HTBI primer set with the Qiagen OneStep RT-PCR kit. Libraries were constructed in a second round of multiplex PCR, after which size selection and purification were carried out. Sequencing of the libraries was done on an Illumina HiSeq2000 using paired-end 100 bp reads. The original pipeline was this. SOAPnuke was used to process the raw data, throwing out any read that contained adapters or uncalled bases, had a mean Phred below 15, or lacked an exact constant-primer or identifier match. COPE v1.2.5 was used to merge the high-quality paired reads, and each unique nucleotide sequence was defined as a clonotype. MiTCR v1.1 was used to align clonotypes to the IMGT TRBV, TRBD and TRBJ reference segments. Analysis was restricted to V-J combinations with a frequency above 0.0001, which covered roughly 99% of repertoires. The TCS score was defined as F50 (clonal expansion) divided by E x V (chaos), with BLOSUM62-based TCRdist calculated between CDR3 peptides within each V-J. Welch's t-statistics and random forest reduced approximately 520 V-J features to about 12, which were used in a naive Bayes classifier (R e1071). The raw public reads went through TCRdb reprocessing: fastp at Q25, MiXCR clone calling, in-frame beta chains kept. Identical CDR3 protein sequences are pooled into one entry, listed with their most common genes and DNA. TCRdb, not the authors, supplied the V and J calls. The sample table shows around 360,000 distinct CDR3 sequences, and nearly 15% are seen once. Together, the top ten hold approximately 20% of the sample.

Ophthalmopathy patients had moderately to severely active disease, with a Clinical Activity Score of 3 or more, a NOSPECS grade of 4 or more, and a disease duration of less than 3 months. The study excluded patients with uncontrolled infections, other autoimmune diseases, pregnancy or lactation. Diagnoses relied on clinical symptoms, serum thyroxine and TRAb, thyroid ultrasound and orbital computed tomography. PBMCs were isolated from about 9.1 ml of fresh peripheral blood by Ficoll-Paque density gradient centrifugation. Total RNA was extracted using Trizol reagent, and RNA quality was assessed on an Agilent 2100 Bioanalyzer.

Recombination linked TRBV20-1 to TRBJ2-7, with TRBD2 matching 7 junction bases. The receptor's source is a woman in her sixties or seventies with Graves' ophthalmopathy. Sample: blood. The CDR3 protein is CSARVRLREGEQYF. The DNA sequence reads TGCAGTGCTAGGGTCCGTCTCAGGGAGGGCGAGCAGTACTTC.